This T cell receptor beta chain was documented in a study of cytomegalovirus exposure and HLA in healthy donors. Assay used: immunoSEQ multiplex PCR; TCRdb lists only in-frame clones, some missing. The sample includes 120,000 or so clones, about 90% of them seen just once. The V end was cut by 2 bases, the J end by 2 bases, with 16 bases between. Germline V CDR1 and CDR2: GTSNPN, SVGIG (reference sequence). CDR3 size: 15 residues. This receptor was obtained from a woman aged 18-29 years in good health and CMV-seronegative. The chain recombines TRBV30 with TRBJ2-7, with D perhaps matching TRBD2 (5 bases). Source material: PBMCs. The CDR3 region is CAWSKSRDLPYEQYF. The CDR3 DNA follows: TGTGCCTGGAGTAAGAGCCGGGATCTCCCCTACGAGCAGTACTTC.